The 20 T cell receptor beta chains in this list originate from one sample, sequenced in a study of a mutant IDH1 vaccine in newly diagnosed glioma. Method: immunoSEQ multiplex PCR; TCRdb's copy keeps in-frame clones and lacks some. The data show about 77,000 clones, around 83% seen once. Regarding time point: week 23, last vaccination. Vaccine doses each comprised 300 ug of mutant IDH1 20-mer peptide, with topical imiquimod. These TCRs are of unknown antigen specificity. The specimen comprised PBMCs, sampled from a glioma patient whose treatment included an IDH1 peptide vaccine. The receptors derive from a woman in her 50s with glioma.

V is TRBV7-2 and J is TRBJ1-1; no definite D call. Germline CDR1 is SGHTA and CDR2 is FQGNSA. CDR3 length: 15 residues. Trimming took 6 bases from V and 1 from J, leaving 15 bases between them. The CDR3 protein is CASRYFEDGNTEAFF. The CDR3 region has the DNA TGTGCCAGCAGATACTTCGAGGACGGGAACACTGAAGCTTTCTTT.

The rearrangement uses TRBV5-1 and TRBJ2-3, with D possibly being TRBD1 (5 bases). This CDR3 is built from 13 residues. Trimming stripped 8 bases from V and 6 bases from J, with 16 bases between. Germline CDR1 SGHRS, CDR2 YFSETQ. The CDR3 DNA sequence: TGCGCCAGTTCTCTTATGGGGCAGGATACGCAGTATTTT. Protein product: CASSLMGQDTQYF.

The chain combines TRBV5-5 with TRBJ2-3; TRBD2 agrees at 8 bases. J gave up 4 bases and V 2 bases, and 3 bases lay outside the gene matches. Germline V gene sequence: CDR1 SGHKS, CDR2 YYEKEE (reference sequence). The length of the CDR3 is 14 residues. The CDR3 spells CASSFTGGPDTQYF. The CDR3, as DNA: TGTGCCAGCAGCTTTACGGGAGGGCCAGATACGCAGTATTTT.

J is TRBJ2-1 and V is TRBV6-6; 9 nucleotides line up with TRBD2. Losses at the gene ends were 2 bases for V and 8 bases for J; bases not matched to a gene: 7. CDR3 length: 15 residues. Germline V CDR1 and CDR2: MNHNY, SVGAGI (reference sequence). Written as DNA, the CDR3 is TGTGCCAGCAGTTACGGCGGGAGGGGAGCCGATGAGCAGTTCTTC. As protein: CASSYGGRGADEQFF.

The CDR3 loop is CASTGSGSQETQYF. The CDR3, as DNA: TGTGCCAGCACTGGGAGCGGGAGTCAGGAGACCCAGTACTTC. The chain couples TRBV6-5 to TRBJ2-5, with 8 bases that match TRBD2. The V gene's germline CDR1 is MNHEY and CDR2 SVGAGI. CDR3 length: 14 amino acids. J gave up 5 bases and V 7 bases, and 9 bases lay outside the gene matches.

The chain employs TRBV19 and TRBJ2-3; no definite D call. The CDR3 sequence is 14 residues long. Germline CDR1 is LNHDA and CDR2 is SQIVND (reference sequence). V gave up 1 base and J gave up 0 bases, with 5 bases separating them. DNA of the CDR3: TGTGCCAGTAGTATAGCTACCAGCACAGATACGCAGTATTTT. Residues: CASSIATSTDTQYF. Filled out from reference TRBV19 and TRBJ2-3, the complete variable domain reads DGGITQSPKYLFRKEGQNVTLSCEQNLNHDAMYWYRQDPGQGLRLIYYSQIVNDFQKGDIAEGYSVSREKKESFPLTVTSAQKNPTAFYLCASSIATSTDTQYFGPGTRLTVL.

The gene calls are TRBV5-6 and TRBJ2-1; 7 positions agree with TRBD2. This CDR3 comprises 16 residues. J was trimmed by 0 bases and V by 1 base; bases with no gene match: 4. CDR1 and CDR2 from the germline V gene are SGHDT and YYEEEE. Here the CDR3 reads CASSLFGGGSYNEQFF. In nucleotides, the CDR3 is TGTGCCAGCAGCTTGTTTGGCGGGGGCTCCTACAATGAGCAGTTCTTC.

The chain is built from TRBV28 and TRBJ1-2, with D hard to call. In germline, CDR1 is MDHEN, CDR2 SYDVKM. Trimming shortened V by 2 bases and J by 1 base, and 8 bases separated the two germline ends. This CDR3 has 14 amino acids. The CDR3 protein is CASSLSRDNYGYTF. The DNA of the CDR3 is TGTGCCAGCAGTTTAAGTCGGGATAACTATGGCTACACCTTC.

The V call is TRBV5-4, the J call TRBJ2-7, with 9 bases aligning to TRBD1. There are 13 residues in the CDR3. Looked up from germline, CDR1 is SGHNT and CDR2 is YYREEE (reference sequence). V trimming: 0 bases; J trimming: 5 bases; junction bases outside the gene matches: 0. The CDR3 loop is CASSLGQGDEQYF. The CDR3 DNA reads TGTGCCAGCAGCTTGGGACAGGGGGACGAGCAGTACTTC.

The V call is TRBV5-1, the J call TRBJ2-2; D uncertain. The germline gives CDR1 SGHRS, CDR2 YFSETQ. The V and J ends lost 2 bases and 1 base respectively, with 3 bases between them. CDR3 length equals 13 residues. This CDR3 reads CASSLKNTGELFF. CDR3 nucleotides: TGCGCCAGCAGCTTAAAGAACACCGGGGAGCTGTTTTTT.

As regards this clone: Other DNA sequences in this sample translate to the same CDR3. The chain employs TRBV13 and TRBJ1-1; 7 positions agree with TRBD1. V lost 5 bases and J lost 6; bases outside the gene matches: 9. The CDR3 has 14 residues. Germline V lookup: CDR1 PRHDT, CDR2 FYEKMQ (reference sequence). The CDR3 reads CASSAQTGLAEAFF. In DNA form, the CDR3 reads TGTGCCAGCAGCGCGCAGACAGGGTTAGCTGAAGCTTTCTTT.

The CDR3 reads CASSYEQYF. The CDR3 nucleotides are TGTGCCAGTAGCTACGAGCAGTACTTC. This rearrangement joins TRBV19 to TRBJ2-7, with D unresolved. V gave up 6 bases and J gave up 3 bases, with 0 bases separating them. The CDR3 has 9 amino acids. CDR1 is LNHDA and CDR2 is SQIVND in the germline V gene (reference sequence).

J is TRBJ1-1 and V is TRBV5-5; D uncertain. CDR3 length equals 13 residues. CDR1 and CDR2 from the germline V gene are SGHKS and YYEKEE (reference sequence). Trimming removed 1 base at V and 4 bases at J, with 8 bases between. In nucleotides, the CDR3 is TGTGCCAGCAGCTTGTTGGAGGGCACTGAAGCTTTCTTT. Translated, it gives CASSLLEGTEAFF. Full variable domain (rest looked up from reference TRBV5-5 and TRBJ1-1): DAGVTQSPTHLIKTRGQQVTLRCSPISGHKSVSWYQQVLGQGPQFIFQYYEKEERGRGNFPDRFSARQFPNYSSELNVNALLLGDSALYLCASSLLEGTEAFFGQGTRLTVV.

This chain links TRBV11-2 with TRBJ2-1; D not resolved. The CDR3 is 14 residues long. Per germline, CDR1 SGHAT and CDR2 FQNNGV. Trimming left V 5 bases short and J 3 bases short, with 11 bases between. The CDR3 DNA reads TGTGCCAGCAGCGTTAGCAGAGTCTACAATGAGCAGTTCTTC. Its protein is CASSVSRVYNEQFF.

The chain uses TRBV29-1 and TRBJ2-3, with a tentative D call TRBD2 (5 bases). The germline CDR1 and CDR2 sequences are SQVTM and ANQGSEA. Trimming left V 7 bases short and J 1 base short, with 12 bases between. The CDR3 has 13 amino acids. CDR3 in amino acids: CSGETGGTDTQYF. In DNA form, the CDR3 reads TGCAGCGGGGAAACCGGGGGCACAGATACGCAGTATTTT.

This clone was observed a handful of times. The chain uses TRBV9 and TRBJ1-6; TRBD1 matches at 11 bases. Looked up from germline, CDR1 is SGDLS and CDR2 is YYNGEE. The V and J ends lost 4 bases and 8 bases, in that order; junction bases with no gene match: 2. The CDR3 totals 14 residues. CDR3 DNA: TGTGCCAGCAGCTGGACAGGGGGCGATTCACCCCTCCACTTT. Amino acids: CASSWTGGDSPLHF.

This chain joins TRBV25-1 and TRBJ1-6; tentative D call: TRBD1 (6 bases). Germline values: CDR1 MGHDK, CDR2 SYGVNS. The V end lost 7 bases, the J end lost 4 bases, and 11 bases lay between the germline ends. There are 14 residues in the CDR3. CDR3 nucleotides: TGTGCCAGCAAGACAGGCTTGTATAATTCACCCCTCCACTTT. Translation: CASKTGLYNSPLHF.

V is TRBV10-1 and J is TRBJ2-7; 8 bases fit TRBD1. The ends lost 1 base at V and 2 bases at J; junction bases unmatched: 7. In germline, CDR1 is WNHNN, CDR2 SYGVQD (reference sequence). The CDR3 consists of 16 residues. The CDR3 loop is CASSEWTGTEPYEQYF. CDR3 nucleotide sequence: TGCGCCAGCAGTGAGTGGACAGGGACTGAACCCTACGAGCAGTACTTC.

The V call is TRBV19, the J call TRBJ2-7; tentatively, D is TRBD1 (5 bases). Germline CDR1 is LNHDA and CDR2 is SQIVND (reference sequence). The CDR3 contains 16 residues. Trimming took off 4 bases at V and 1 base at J, with 17 bases between the two ends. Here the CDR3 DNA reads TGTGCCAGTAGTACCAAACACGAACAGGTATCCTACGAGCAGTACTTC. Amino acid sequence: CASSTKHEQVSYEQYF.

The chain has TRBV28 and TRBJ1-4; 8 bases fit TRBD1. This CDR3 is 16 amino acids long. Germline V gene data show CDR1 as MDHEN and CDR2 as SYDVKM. Unmatched junction bases numbered 8, after V lost 5 bases and J lost 3 bases. Here the CDR3 reads CASSLGQGRSNEKLFF. In DNA form, the CDR3 reads TGTGCCAGCAGTCTTGGACAGGGACGATCTAATGAAAAACTGTTTTTT.